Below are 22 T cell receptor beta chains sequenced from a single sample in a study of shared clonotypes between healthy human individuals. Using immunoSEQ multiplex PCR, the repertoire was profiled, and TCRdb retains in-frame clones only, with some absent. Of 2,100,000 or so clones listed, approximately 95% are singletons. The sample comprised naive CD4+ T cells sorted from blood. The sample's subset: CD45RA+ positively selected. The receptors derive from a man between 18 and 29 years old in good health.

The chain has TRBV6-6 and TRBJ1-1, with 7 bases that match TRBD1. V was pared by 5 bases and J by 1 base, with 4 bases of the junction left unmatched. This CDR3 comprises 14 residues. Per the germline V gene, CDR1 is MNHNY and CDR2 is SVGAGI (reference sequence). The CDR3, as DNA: TGTGCCAGCAGTCTGGGACAGCCGAACACTGAAGCTTTCTTT. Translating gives CASSLGQPNTEAFF.

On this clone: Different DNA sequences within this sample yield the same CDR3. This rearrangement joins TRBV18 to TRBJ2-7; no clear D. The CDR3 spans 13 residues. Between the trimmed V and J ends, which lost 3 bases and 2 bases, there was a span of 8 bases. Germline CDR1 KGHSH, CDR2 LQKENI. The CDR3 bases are TGTGCCAGCTCACCTCCCGGGCCCTACGAGCAGTACTTC. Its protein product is CASSPPGPYEQYF. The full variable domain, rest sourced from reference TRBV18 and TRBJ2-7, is NAGVMQNPRHLVRRRGQEARLRCSPMKGHSHVYWYRQLPEEGLKFMVYLQKENIIDESGMPKERFSAEFPKEGPSILRIQQVVRGDSAAYFCASSPPGPYEQYFGPGTRLTVT.

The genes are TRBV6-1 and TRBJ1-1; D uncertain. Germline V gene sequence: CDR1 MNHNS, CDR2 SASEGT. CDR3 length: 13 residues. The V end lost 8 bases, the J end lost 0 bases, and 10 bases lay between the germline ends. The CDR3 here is CASQRGLNTEAFF. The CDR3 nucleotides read TGTGCCAGCCAGAGAGGGTTGAACACTGAAGCTTTCTTT.

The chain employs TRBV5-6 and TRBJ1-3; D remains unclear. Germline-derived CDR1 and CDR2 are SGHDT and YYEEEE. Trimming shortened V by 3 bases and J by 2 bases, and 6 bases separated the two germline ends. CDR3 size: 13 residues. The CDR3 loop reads CASSSPAGNTIYF. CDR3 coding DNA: TGTGCCAGCAGCTCACCCGCTGGAAACACCATATATTTT. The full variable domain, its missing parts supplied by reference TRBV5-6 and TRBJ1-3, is DAGVTQSPTHLIKTRGQQVTLRCSPKSGHDTVSWYQQALGQGPQFIFQYYEEEERQRGNFPDRFSGHQFPNYSSELNVNALLLGDSALYLCASSSPAGNTIYFGEGSWLTVV.

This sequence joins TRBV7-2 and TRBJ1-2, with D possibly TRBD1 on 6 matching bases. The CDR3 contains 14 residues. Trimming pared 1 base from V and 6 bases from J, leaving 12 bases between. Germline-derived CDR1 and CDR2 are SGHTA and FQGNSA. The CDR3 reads CASSLGWTEDGYTF. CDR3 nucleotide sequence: TGTGCCAGCAGCTTAGGGTGGACAGAAGATGGCTACACCTTC.

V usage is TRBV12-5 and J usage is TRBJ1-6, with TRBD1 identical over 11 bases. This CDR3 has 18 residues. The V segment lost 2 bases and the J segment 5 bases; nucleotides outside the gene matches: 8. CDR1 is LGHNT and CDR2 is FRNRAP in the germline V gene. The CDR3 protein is CASGLTLGQGANNSPLHF. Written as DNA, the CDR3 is TGTGCTAGTGGTTTGACGCTCGGACAGGGGGCGAATAATTCACCCCTCCACTTT.

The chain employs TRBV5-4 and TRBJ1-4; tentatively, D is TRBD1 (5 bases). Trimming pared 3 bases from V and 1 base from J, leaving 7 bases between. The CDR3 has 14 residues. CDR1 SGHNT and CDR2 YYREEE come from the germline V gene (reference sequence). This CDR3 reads CASSSRGTNEKLFF. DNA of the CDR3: TGTGCCAGCAGCTCGAGGGGAACTAATGAAAAACTGTTTTTT.

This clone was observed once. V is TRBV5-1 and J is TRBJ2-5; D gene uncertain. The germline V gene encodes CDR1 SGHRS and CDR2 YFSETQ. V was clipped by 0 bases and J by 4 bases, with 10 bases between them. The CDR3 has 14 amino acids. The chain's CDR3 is CASSLGGHGETQYF. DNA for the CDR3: TGCGCCAGCAGCTTGGGGGGTCATGGAGAGACCCAGTACTTC.

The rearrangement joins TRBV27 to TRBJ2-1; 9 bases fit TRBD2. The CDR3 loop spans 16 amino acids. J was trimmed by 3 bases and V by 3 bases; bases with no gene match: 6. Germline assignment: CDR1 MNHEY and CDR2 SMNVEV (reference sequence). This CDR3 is CASSFFSGRFYNEQFF. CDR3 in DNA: TGTGCCAGCAGTTTTTTCAGCGGGAGGTTCTACAATGAGCAGTTCTTC.

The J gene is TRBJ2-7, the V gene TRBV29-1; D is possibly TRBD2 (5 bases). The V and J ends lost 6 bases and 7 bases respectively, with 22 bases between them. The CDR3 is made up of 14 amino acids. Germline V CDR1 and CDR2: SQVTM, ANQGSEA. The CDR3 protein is CSVWADGLGSEQYF. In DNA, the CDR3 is TGCAGCGTCTGGGCGGACGGTCTGGGGAGTGAGCAGTACTTC.

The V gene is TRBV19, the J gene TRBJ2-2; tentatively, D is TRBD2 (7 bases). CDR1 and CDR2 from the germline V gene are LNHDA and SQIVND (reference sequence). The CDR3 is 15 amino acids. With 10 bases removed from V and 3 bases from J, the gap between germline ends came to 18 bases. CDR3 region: CATREGTTYTGELFF. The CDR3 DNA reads TGTGCCACCAGGGAGGGGACAACGTACACCGGGGAGCTGTTTTTT.

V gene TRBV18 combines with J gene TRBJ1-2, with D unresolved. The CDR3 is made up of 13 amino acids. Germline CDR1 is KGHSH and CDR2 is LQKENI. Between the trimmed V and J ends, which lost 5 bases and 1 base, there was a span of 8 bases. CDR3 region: CASSYTDNYGYTF. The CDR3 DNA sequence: TGTGCCAGCTCATACACAGATAACTATGGCTACACCTTC.

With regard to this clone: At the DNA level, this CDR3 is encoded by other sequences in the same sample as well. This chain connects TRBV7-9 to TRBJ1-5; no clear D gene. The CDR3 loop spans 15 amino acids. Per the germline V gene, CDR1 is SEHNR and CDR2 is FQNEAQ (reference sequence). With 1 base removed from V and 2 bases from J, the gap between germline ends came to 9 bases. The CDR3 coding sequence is TGTGCCAGCAGCTTAGACGGGCAGGGCAATCAGCCCCAGCATTTT. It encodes CASSLDGQGNQPQHF.

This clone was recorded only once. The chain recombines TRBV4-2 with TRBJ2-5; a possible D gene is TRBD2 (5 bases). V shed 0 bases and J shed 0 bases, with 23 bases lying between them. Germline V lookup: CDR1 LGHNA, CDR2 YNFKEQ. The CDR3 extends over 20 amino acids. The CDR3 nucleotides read TGTGCCAGCAGCCAAGATCGTAATATGCCTGCTAGCATACACCAAGAGACCCAGTACTTC. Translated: CASSQDRNMPASIHQETQYF.

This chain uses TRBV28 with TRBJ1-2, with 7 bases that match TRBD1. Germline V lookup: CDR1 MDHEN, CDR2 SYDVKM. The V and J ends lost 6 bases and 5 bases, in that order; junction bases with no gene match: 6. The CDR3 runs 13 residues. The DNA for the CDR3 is TGTGCCAGCAGCAACACCAGGGGGTATGGCTACACCTTC. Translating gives CASSNTRGYGYTF.

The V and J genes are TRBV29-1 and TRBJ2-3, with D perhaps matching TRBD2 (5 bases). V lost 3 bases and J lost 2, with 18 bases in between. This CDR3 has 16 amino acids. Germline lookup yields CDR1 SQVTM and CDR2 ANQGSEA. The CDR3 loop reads CSVDPPERPTTDTQYF. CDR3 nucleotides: TGCAGCGTTGACCCGCCGGAGCGGCCCACCACAGATACGCAGTATTTT.

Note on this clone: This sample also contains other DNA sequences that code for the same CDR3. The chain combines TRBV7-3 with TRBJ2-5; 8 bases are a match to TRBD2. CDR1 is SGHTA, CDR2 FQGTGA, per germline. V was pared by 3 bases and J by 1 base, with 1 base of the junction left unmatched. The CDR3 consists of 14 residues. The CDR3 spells CASSLRGAQETQYF. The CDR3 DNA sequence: TGTGCCAGCAGCTTGCGGGGGGCCCAAGAGACCCAGTACTTC.

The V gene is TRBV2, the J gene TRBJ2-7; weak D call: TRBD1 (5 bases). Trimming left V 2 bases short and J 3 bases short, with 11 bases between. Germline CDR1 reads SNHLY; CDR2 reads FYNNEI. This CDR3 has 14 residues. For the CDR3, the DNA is TGTGCCAGCAGTGAATGGGGCAAACACTACGAGCAGTACTTC. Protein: CASSEWGKHYEQYF.

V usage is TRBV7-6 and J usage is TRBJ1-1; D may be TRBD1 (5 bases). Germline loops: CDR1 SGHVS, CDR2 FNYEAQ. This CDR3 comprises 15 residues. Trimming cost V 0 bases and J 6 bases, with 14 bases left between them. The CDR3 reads CASSLATGGIAEAFF. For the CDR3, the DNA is TGTGCCAGCAGCTTAGCCACAGGAGGTATCGCTGAAGCTTTCTTT.

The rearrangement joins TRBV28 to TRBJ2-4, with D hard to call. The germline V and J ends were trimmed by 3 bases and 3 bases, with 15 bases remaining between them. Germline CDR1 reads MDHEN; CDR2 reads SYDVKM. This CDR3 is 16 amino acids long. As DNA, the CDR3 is TGTGCCAGCAGTTTGTACGGAGCGACCCGCAAAAACATTCAGTACTTC. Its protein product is CASSLYGATRKNIQYF.

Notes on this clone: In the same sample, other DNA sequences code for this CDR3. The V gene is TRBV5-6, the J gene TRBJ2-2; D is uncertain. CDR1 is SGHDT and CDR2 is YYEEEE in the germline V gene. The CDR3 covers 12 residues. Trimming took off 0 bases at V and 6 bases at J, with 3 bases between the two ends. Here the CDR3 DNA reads TGTGCCAGCAGCTTGGCTCCCGGGGAGCTGTTTTTT. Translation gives CASSLAPGELFF.

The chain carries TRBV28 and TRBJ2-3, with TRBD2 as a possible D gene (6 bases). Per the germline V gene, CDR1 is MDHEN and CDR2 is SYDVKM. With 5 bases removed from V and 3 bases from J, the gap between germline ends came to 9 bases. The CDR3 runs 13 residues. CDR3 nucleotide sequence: TGTGCCAGCAGTGTCGGAGGGACAGATACGCAGTATTTT. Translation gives CASSVGGTDTQYF.